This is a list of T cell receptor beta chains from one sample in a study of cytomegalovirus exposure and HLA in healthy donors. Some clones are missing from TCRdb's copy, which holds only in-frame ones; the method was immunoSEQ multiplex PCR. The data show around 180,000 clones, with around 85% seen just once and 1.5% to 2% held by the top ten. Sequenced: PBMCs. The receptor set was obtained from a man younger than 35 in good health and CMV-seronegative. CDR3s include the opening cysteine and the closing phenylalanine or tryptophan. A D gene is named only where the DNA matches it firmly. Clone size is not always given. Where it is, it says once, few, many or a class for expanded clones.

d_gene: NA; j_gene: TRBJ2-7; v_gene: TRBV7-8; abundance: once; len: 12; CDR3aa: CASSLSGYEQYF; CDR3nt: TGTGCCAGCAGCTTATCAGGGTACGAGCAGTACTTC
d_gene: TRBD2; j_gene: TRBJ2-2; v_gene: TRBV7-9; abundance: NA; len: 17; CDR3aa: CASSWGLAIELAGELFF; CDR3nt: TGTGCCAGCAGCTGGGGACTAGCCATTGAGTTGGCCGGGGAGCTGTTTTTT
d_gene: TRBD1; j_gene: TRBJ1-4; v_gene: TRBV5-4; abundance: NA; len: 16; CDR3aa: CASSLGGGQGDEKLFF; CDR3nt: TGTGCCAGCAGCTTGGGGGGGGGACAGGGAGATGAAAAACTGTTTTTT
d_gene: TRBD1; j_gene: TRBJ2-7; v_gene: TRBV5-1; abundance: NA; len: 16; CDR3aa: CASSLETGYLGYEQYF; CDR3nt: TGCGCCAGCAGCTTGGAGACAGGGTACCTTGGATACGAGCAGTACTTC
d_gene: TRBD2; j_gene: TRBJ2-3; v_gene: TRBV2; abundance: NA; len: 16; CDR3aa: CASRAGGAVRTDTQYF; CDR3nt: TGTGCCAGCAGGGCCGGGGGGGCCGTTCGCACAGATACGCAGTATTTT
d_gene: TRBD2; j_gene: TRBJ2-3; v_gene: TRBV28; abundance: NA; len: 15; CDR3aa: CASSSSGRGTDTQYF; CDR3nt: TGTGCCAGCAGTTCTAGCGGGAGGGGGACAGATACGCAGTATTTT
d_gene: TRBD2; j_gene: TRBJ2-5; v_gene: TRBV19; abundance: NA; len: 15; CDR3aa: CASSPGLAGEETQYF; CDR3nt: TGTGCCAGTAGTCCGGGACTAGCGGGAGAAGAGACCCAGTACTTC
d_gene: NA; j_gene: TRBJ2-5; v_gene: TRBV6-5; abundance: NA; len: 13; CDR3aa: CASSWTQQETQYF; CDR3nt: TGTGCCAGCAGTTGGACTCAGCAAGAGACCCAGTACTTC
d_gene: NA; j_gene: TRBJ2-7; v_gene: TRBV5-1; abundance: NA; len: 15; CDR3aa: CASRYGTPGPYEQYF; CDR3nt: TGCGCCAGCAGGTACGGGACTCCAGGGCCCTACGAGCAGTACTTC
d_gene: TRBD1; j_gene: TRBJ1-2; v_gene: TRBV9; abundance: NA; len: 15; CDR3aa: CASSPTATGGYGYTF; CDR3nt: TGTGCCAGCAGCCCCACGGCGACAGGGGGCTATGGCTACACCTTC
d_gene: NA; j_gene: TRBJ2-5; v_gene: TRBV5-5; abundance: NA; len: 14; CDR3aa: CASSDLYSAETQYF; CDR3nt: TGTGCCAGCAGCGACCTTTATAGCGCGGAGACCCAGTACTTC
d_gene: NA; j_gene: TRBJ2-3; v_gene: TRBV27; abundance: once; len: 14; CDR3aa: CASSLGQVPDTQYF; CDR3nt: TGTGCCAGCAGTTTGGGGCAGGTCCCAGATACGCAGTATTTT